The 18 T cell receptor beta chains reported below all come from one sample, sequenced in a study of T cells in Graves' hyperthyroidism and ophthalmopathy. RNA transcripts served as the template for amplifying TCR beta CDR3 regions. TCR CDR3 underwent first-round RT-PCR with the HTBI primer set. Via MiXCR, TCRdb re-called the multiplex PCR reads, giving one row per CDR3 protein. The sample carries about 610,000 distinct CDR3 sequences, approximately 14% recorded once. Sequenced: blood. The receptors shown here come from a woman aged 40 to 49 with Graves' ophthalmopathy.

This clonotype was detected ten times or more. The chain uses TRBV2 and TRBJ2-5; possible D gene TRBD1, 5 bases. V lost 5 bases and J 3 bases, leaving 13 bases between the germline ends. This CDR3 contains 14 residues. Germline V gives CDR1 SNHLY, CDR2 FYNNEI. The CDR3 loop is CASSSNLGEETQYF. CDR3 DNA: TGTGCCAGCAGTTCTAACTTAGGGGAAGAGACCCAGTACTTC.

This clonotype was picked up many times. The CDR3 loop reads CASSLEGGRQPQHF. The CDR3 coding sequence is TGCGCCAGCAGCTTGGAGGGGGGGCGACAGCCCCAGCATTTT. The gene calls are TRBV5-1 and TRBJ1-5; D may be TRBD1 (6 bases). Germline V lookup: CDR1 SGHRS, CDR2 YFSETQ. The CDR3 totals 14 residues. Trimming removed 0 bases at V and 7 bases at J, with 11 bases between. The full variable domain, completed using reference TRBV5-1 and TRBJ1-5, is KAGVTQTPRYLIKTRGQQVTLSCSPISGHRSVSWYQQTPGQGLQFLFEYFSETQRNKGNFPGRFSGRQFSNSRSEMNVSTLELGDSALYLCASSLEGGRQPQHFGDGTRLSIL.

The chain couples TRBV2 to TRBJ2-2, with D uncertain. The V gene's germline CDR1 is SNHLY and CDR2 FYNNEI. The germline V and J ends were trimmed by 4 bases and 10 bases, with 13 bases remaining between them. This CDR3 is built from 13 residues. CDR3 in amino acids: CASSGVGGEELFF. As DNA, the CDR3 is TGTGCCAGCAGTGGGGTCGGCGGTGAGGAGCTGTTTTTT.

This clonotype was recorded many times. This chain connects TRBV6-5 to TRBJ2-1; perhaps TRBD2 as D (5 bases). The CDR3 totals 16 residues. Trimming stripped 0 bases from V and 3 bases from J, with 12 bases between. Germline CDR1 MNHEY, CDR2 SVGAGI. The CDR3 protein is CASSYSVGEDYNEQFF. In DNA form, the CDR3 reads TGTGCCAGCAGTTACTCGGTGGGAGAAGACTACAATGAGCAGTTCTTC.

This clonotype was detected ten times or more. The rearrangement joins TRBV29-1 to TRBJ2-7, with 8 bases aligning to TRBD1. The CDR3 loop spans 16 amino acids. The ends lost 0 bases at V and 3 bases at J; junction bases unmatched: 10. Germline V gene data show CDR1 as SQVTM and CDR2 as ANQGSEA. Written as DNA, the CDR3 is TGCAGCGTTGAAGATCCCGGACAGGGTCATAACTACGAGCAGTACTTC. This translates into CSVEDPGQGHNYEQYF.

The CDR3 region is CASSLVGTLSEQYF. CDR3 nucleotide sequence: TGTGCCAGCAGCTTAGTCGGGACACTAAGCGAGCAGTACTTC. The chain is built from TRBV11-2 and TRBJ2-7; TRBD1 might be the D (6 bases). This CDR3 is 14 amino acids long. Deletions cut 1 base from V and 6 bases from J, with 13 bases between. Per germline, CDR1 SGHAT and CDR2 FQNNGV. Variable domain in full (rest from reference TRBV11-2 and TRBJ2-7): EAGVAQSPRYKIIEKRQSVAFWCNPISGHATLYWYQQILGQGPKLLIQFQNNGVVDDSQLPKDRFSAERLKGVDSTLKIQPAKLEDSAVYLCASSLVGTLSEQYFGPGTRLTVT.

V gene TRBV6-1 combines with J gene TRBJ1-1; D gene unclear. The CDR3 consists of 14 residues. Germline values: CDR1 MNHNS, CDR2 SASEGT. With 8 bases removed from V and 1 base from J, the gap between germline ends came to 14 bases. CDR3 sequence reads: CASGPTTGNTEAFF. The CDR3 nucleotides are TGTGCCAGCGGACCGACAACCGGGAACACTGAAGCTTTCTTT.

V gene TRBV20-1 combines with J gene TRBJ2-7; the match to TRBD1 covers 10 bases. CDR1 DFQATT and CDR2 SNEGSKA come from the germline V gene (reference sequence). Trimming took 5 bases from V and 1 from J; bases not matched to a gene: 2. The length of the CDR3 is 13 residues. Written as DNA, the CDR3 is TGCAGTGCTGGGACAGGGGAGTCCTACGAGCAGTACTTC. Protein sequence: CSAGTGESYEQYF.

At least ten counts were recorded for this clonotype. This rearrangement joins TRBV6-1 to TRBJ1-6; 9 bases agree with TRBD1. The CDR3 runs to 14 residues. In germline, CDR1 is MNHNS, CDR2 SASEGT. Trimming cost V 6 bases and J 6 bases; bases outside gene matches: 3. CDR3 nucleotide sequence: TGTGCCAGCAGAGGGACAGGGACTAATTCACCCCTCCACTTT. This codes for CASRGTGTNSPLHF.

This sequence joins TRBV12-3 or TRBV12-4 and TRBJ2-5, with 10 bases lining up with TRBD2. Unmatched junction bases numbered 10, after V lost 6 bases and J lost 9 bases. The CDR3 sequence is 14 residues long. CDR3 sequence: CASSQASGSLAQYF. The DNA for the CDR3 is TGTGCCAGCAGCCAGGCTAGCGGGAGTCTGGCCCAGTACTTC.

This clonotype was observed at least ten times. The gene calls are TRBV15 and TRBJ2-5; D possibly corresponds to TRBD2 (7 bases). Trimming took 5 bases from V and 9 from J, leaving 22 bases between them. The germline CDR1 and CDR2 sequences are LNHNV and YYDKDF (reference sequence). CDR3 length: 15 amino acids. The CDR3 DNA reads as TGTGCCACCAGCCCAACGAAGGGGGGGGTAGGGGCCCAGTACTTC. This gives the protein CATSPTKGGVGAQYF.

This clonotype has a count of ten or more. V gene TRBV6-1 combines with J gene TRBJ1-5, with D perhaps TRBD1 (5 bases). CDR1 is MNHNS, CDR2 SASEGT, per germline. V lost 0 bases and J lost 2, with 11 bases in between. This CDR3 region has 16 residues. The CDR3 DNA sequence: TGTGCCAGCAGTGAAGCCGGGGGTCCGGGCAATCAGCCCCAGCATTTT. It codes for CASSEAGGPGNQPQHF.

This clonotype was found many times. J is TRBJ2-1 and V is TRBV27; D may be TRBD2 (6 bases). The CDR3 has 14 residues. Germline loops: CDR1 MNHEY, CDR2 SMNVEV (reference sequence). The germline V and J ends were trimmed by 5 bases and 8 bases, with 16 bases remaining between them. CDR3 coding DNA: TGTGCCAGCAGTCGGGACTTACATCGGCATGAGCAGTTCTTC. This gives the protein CASSRDLHRHEQFF.

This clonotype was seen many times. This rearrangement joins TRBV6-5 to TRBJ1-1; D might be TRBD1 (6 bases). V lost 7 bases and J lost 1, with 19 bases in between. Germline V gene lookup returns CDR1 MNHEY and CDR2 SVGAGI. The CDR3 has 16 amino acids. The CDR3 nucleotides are TGTGCCAGCACCGTAGGGGGGTATAAACGGAACACTGAAGCTTTCTTT. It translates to CASTVGGYKRNTEAFF.

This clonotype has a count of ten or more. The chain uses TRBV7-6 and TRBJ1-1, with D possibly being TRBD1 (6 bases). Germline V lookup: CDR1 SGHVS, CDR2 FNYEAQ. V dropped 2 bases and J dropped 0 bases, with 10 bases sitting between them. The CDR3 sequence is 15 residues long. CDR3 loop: CASSLFRTVNTEAFF. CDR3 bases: TGTGCCAGCAGCTTATTCCGGACAGTGAACACTGAAGCTTTCTTT.

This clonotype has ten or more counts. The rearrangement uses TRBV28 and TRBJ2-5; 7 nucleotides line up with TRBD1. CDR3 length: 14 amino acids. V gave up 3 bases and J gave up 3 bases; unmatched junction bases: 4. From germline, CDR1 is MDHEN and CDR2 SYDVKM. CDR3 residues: CASSLGQQKETQYF. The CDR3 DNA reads TGTGCCAGCAGTTTGGGACAGCAAAAAGAGACCCAGTACTTC.

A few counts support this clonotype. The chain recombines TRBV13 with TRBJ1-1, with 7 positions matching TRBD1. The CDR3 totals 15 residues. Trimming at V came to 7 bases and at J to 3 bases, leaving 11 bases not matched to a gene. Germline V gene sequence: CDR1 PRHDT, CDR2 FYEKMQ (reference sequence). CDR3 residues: CASIQRQGPYTEAFF. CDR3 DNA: TGTGCCAGCATACAAAGACAGGGTCCTTACACTGAAGCTTTCTTT.

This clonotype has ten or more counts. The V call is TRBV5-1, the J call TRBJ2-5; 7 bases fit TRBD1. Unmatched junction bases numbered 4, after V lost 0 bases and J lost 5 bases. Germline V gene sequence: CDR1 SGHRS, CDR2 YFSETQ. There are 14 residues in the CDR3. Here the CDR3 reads CASSLGTQGETQYF. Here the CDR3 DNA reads TGCGCCAGCAGCTTGGGGACACAGGGGGAGACCCAGTACTTC.